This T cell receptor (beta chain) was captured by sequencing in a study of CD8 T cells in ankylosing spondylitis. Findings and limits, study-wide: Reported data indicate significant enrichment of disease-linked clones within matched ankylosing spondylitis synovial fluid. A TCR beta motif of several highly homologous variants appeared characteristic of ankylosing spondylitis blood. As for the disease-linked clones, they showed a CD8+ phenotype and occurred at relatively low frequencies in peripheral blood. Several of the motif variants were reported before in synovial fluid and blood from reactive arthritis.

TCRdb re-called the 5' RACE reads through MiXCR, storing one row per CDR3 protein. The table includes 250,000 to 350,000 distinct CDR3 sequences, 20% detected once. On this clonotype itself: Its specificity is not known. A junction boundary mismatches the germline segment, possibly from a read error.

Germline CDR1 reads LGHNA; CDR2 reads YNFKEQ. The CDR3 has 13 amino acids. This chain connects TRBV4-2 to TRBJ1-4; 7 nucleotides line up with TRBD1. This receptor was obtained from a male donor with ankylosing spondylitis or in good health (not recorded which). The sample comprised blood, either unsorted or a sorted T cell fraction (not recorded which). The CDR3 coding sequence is TGTGCCAGCAGCCAAGATGGGGACAGAATTTGGCTTTTT. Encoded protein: CASSQDGDRIWLF.